This TCR beta chain was identified in a study of tumor-infiltrating lymphocytes in oesophageal squamous cell carcinoma. In this sample, this clonotype turned up many times. Using its own MiXCR run on the PCR reads, TCRdb lists one record per CDR3 protein. Seen here are 20,000 to 25,000 distinct CDR3 sequences, about 35% observed once, and the top ten hold 19%. The material sequenced was esophageal tumor tissue. The receptor comes from a female donor with esophageal squamous cell carcinoma.

The DNA of the CDR3 is TGTGCCAGCAGTTTACGGTTAGGAGACACAGGGATCTACGAGCAGTACTTC. Its protein product is CASSLRLGDTGIYEQYF. This chain joins TRBV28 and TRBJ2-7; tentatively, D is TRBD1 (6 bases). Between the trimmed V and J ends, which lost 2 bases and 3 bases, there was a span of 20 bases. The CDR3 has 17 amino acids. Germline CDR1 is MDHEN and CDR2 is SYDVKM. The full variable domain, its missing parts supplied by reference TRBV28 and TRBJ2-7, is DVKVTQSSRYLVKRTGEKVFLECVQDMDHENMFWYRQDPGLGLRLIYFSYDVKMKEKGDIPEGYSVSREKKERFSLILESASTNQTSMYLCASSLRLGDTGIYEQYFGPGTRLTVT.